This T cell receptor beta chain originates from a study of spatial heterogeneity in lung cancer. Study information: Sequence detection consistently recorded a greater number of beta-chain than alpha-chain sequences.

This clonotype appeared many times. The antigen is undetermined. The germline V and J ends were trimmed by 5 bases and 5 bases, with 8 bases remaining between them. The V gene's germline CDR1 is SGHTA and CDR2 FQGNSA. The CDR3 spans 12 residues. TCRdb independently ran MiXCR on the 5' RACE reads; one entry per CDR3 protein. The sample consists of 40,000 to 55,000 distinct CDR3 sequences, approximately 6.3% of them appearing once. Study results and caveats: Relative to follow-up, resection was when ubiquitous expanded tumor TCRs appeared more in blood.

Time point of the sample: sample taken at primary tumor resection. Samples came from approximately 65 TRACERx patients with untreated early-stage lung cancer. Material: PBMCs, obtained at surgery. The TCR sequence derives from a female donor with early-stage non-small cell lung cancer. The chain carries TRBV7-2 and TRBJ2-3, with D perhaps assigned TRBD1 or TRBD2 (5 bases each). The CDR3 coding sequence is TGTGCCAGCAGCGGGACCCAAGATACGCAGTATTTT. Translating gives CASSGTQDTQYF.